One sample yielded the 29 T cell receptor beta chains listed below, sequenced in a study of cytomegalovirus exposure and HLA in healthy donors. PCR employed 60 Vbeta and 13 Jbeta primers. Generated by immunoSEQ multiplex PCR, the TCRdb table keeps only in-frame clones and is missing some. This sample has some 170,000 clones, with roughly 82% found just once. Sequencing used PBMCs. The receptors originated from a girl aged 10 to 17 in good health and CMV-seropositive.

The V and J genes are TRBV5-1 and TRBJ2-7; D remains unclear. CDR3 size: 15 residues. Trimming removed 0 bases from V and 1 base from J, with 11 bases in between. From germline, CDR1 is SGHRS and CDR2 YFSETQ. In nucleotides, the CDR3 is TGCGCCAGCAGCTTGGGCAGAGGCGGATCCTACGAGCAGTACTTC. Its translation is CASSLGRGGSYEQYF.

J is TRBJ2-7 and V is TRBV7-2, with TRBD1 matching over 7 bases. This CDR3 contains 17 residues. The V gene end was trimmed by 3 bases and the J gene end by 6 bases; junction bases not matched to a gene: 17. CDR1 is SGHTA, CDR2 FQGNSA, per germline. CDR3 protein: CASSFRTGTVPSGEQYF. Here the CDR3 DNA reads TGTGCCAGCAGCTTTAGAACCGGGACAGTGCCCTCTGGCGAGCAGTACTTC.

The chain is built from TRBV5-6 and TRBJ2-7, with a tentative D call TRBD2 (6 bases). The germline V gene encodes CDR1 SGHDT and CDR2 YYEEEE. The CDR3 is made up of 18 amino acids. Trimming stripped 3 bases from V and 2 bases from J, with 24 bases between. Here the CDR3 reads CASSWGVVSSSPTYEQYF. The CDR3 nucleotides are TGTGCCAGCAGCTGGGGGGTGGTCAGCTCGAGTCCTACCTACGAGCAGTACTTC.

The chain is built from TRBV6-5 and TRBJ1-1, with a tentative D call TRBD1 (5 bases). Germline V gene lookup returns CDR1 MNHEY and CDR2 SVGAGI. V shed 2 bases and J shed 4 bases, with 14 bases lying between them. This CDR3 is 15 amino acids long. CDR3 in amino acids: CASSYGLGLGTEAFF. The DNA of the CDR3 is TGTGCCAGCAGTTACGGTTTGGGGCTGGGCACTGAAGCTTTCTTT.

This clone appeared once. The chain recombines TRBV18 with TRBJ1-2, with a possible D match to TRBD1 (5 bases). V was shortened by 6 bases and J by 4 bases, with 18 bases between the two germline ends. This CDR3 is 15 amino acids long. Germline V gives CDR1 KGHSH, CDR2 LQKENI. CDR3 DNA sequence: TGTGCCAGCTCCGGGGCACGGGGGGTCGGCTATGGCTACACCTTC. Residues: CASSGARGVGYGYTF.

V is TRBV6-5 and J is TRBJ2-7; D perhaps matches TRBD2 (5 bases). The germline V and J ends were trimmed by 6 bases and 5 bases, with 8 bases remaining between them. CDR3 length: 11 amino acids. Germline CDR1 and CDR2: MNHEY and SVGAGI. The DNA for the CDR3 is TGTGCCAGCAGCGGACTCGACGAGCAGTACTTC. This translates into CASSGLDEQYF.

This clone has just a few counts. Relative to the germline gene, one junction end is altered; a read error may explain this. The chain combines TRBV13 with TRBJ2-7, with 7 bases that match TRBD1. This CDR3 region has 12 residues. Germline lookup yields CDR1 PRHDT and CDR2 FYEKMQ (reference sequence). The CDR3 reads CASSLDRTGANF. CDR3 coding DNA: TGTGCCAGCAGCTTAGACCGGACAGGCGCGAACTTC.

This clone has just one count. The chain couples TRBV13 to TRBJ1-1; D is ambiguous. This CDR3 is built from 14 residues. Germline CDR1 and CDR2: PRHDT and FYEKMQ (reference sequence). The V end lost 5 bases, the J end lost 10 bases, and 20 bases lay between the germline ends. CDR3 in DNA: TGTGCCAGCAGCCGGACTTTGCGAAGGATGGGAGCTTTCTTT. It codes for CASSRTLRRMGAFF.

The chain is built from TRBV19 and TRBJ1-3, with a possible D match to TRBD1 (5 bases). Per germline, CDR1 LNHDA and CDR2 SQIVND (reference sequence). The CDR3 length is 15 residues. Trimming removed 5 bases from V and 7 bases from J, with 18 bases in between. The CDR3 region is CASSFLGDYRNTIYF. CDR3 DNA: TGTGCCAGTAGTTTCCTCGGGGACTACCGGAACACCATATATTTT.

The chain carries TRBV4-1 and TRBJ2-7, with D possibly matching TRBD2 (7 bases). The ends were cut back, 0 bases at V and 0 bases at J, with 21 bases in the middle. Germline V lookup: CDR1 MGHRA, CDR2 YSYEKL. This CDR3 spans 19 amino acids. The CDR3 loop reads CASSQDSGGGSAHSYEQYF. The CDR3 region has the DNA TGCGCCAGCAGCCAAGATTCGGGGGGCGGGAGTGCCCACTCCTACGAGCAGTACTTC.

J is TRBJ1-1 and V is TRBV27; the D gene is possibly TRBD1 (5 bases). The CDR3 loop spans 15 amino acids. CDR1 and CDR2 (germline): MNHEY, SMNVEV (reference sequence). The V gene lost 5 bases and the J gene lost 0 bases, with 13 bases spanning the gap. CDR3 coding DNA: TGTGCCAGCAGTCCTCAGGGTTTCTTGAACACTGAAGCTTTCTTT. Amino acid sequence: CASSPQGFLNTEAFF.

This chain joins TRBV4-3 and TRBJ2-7, with 7 bases aligning to TRBD1. The CDR3 totals 15 residues. Per the germline V gene, CDR1 is LGHNA and CDR2 is YSLEER. J gave up 3 bases and V 0 bases, and 5 bases lay outside the gene matches. In nucleotides, the CDR3 is TGCGCCAGCAGCCAAGATCCTTCAGGGGGCTACGAGCAGTACTTC. Amino acids: CASSQDPSGGYEQYF.

The V gene is TRBV5-1, the J gene TRBJ1-1; D not certain. The CDR3 covers 14 residues. V dropped 1 base and J dropped 4 bases, with 11 bases sitting between them. The V gene's germline CDR1 is SGHRS and CDR2 YFSETQ. The CDR3 spells CASSLKGEGTEAFF. CDR3 nucleotide sequence: TGCGCCAGCAGCTTGAAGGGAGAGGGCACTGAAGCTTTCTTT.

V gene TRBV13 combines with J gene TRBJ2-2; a possible D gene is TRBD2 (5 bases). The ends were cut back, 3 bases at V and 4 bases at J, with 15 bases in the middle. The CDR3 runs to 16 residues. Germline V CDR1 and CDR2: PRHDT, FYEKMQ (reference sequence). The DNA of the CDR3 is TGTGCCAGCAGCTTTGCTTTGGAGGCGGGCACCGGGGAGCTGTTTTTT. It yields the protein CASSFALEAGTGELFF.

The gene calls are TRBV5-1 and TRBJ2-1; perhaps TRBD1 as D (6 bases). V was shortened by 0 bases and J by 10 bases, with 14 bases between the two germline ends. The CDR3 totals 14 residues. Germline V gene data show CDR1 as SGHRS and CDR2 as YFSETQ. For the CDR3, the DNA is TGCGCCAGCAGCTTGGCCCGCAGGGACACAGAGCAGTTCTTC. Translating gives CASSLARRDTEQFF.

The chain recombines TRBV7-2 with TRBJ1-2; D may be TRBD1 (5 bases). The germline CDR1 and CDR2 sequences are SGHTA and FQGNSA. This CDR3 spans 14 amino acids. Trimming removed 5 bases at V and 0 bases at J, with 10 bases between. CDR3 residues: CASSMTVANYGYTF. CDR3 nucleotide sequence: TGTGCCAGCAGCATGACAGTAGCTAACTATGGCTACACCTTC.

The chain has TRBV5-1 and TRBJ1-1; the D gene is possibly TRBD1 (6 bases). This CDR3 has 13 residues. CDR1 is SGHRS and CDR2 is YFSETQ in the germline V gene. Between the trimmed V and J ends, which lost 5 bases and 4 bases, there was a span of 12 bases. The CDR3 nucleotides are TGCGCCAGCAGGCCCAACAGGGTCACTGAAGCTTTCTTT. Protein product: CASRPNRVTEAFF.

This chain links TRBV9 with TRBJ2-2, with D perhaps matching TRBD1 (7 bases). V was trimmed by 2 bases and J by 0 bases, leaving 11 bases between them. The germline gives CDR1 SGDLS, CDR2 YYNGEE. This CDR3 has 16 residues. In DNA, the CDR3 is TGTGCCAGCAGCGTCAGGGGGGATACGAACACCGGGGAGCTGTTTTTT. This sequence encodes CASSVRGDTNTGELFF.

This rearrangement joins TRBV27 to TRBJ1-2, with TRBD1 matching over 10 bases. Germline CDR1 reads MNHEY; CDR2 reads SMNVEV (reference sequence). V was pared by 5 bases and J by 6 bases, with 12 bases of the junction left unmatched. The length of the CDR3 is 16 residues. The CDR3 nucleotides are TGTGCCAGCAGTCCCGGGTTCGGGACAGGGGATAATGGCTACACCTTC. As protein: CASSPGFGTGDNGYTF.

The V gene is TRBV7-2, the J gene TRBJ1-1; D possibly corresponds to TRBD1 (6 bases). Trimming removed 3 bases from V and 8 bases from J, with 19 bases in between. Germline CDR1 is SGHTA and CDR2 is FQGNSA. This CDR3 spans 15 amino acids. The DNA for the CDR3 is TGTGCCAGCAGCTTTCTCCCCCATCATAGGGGGGAAGCTTTCTTT. Its protein product is CASSFLPHHRGEAFF.

The chain uses TRBV9 and TRBJ2-5, with 11 bases aligning to TRBD2. After removal of 6 bases from V and 1 base from J, the junction contained 5 bases not matched to a gene. There are 15 residues in the CDR3. Germline CDR1 SGDLS, CDR2 YYNGEE. CDR3 DNA: TGTGCCAGCACCCCGGGACTAGCGGCCCAAGAGACCCAGTACTTC. Translated, it gives CASTPGLAAQETQYF.

The gene calls are TRBV7-3 and TRBJ2-1; TRBD1 agrees at 9 bases. CDR3 size: 13 residues. Per the germline V gene, CDR1 is SGHTA and CDR2 is FQGTGA. V dropped 5 bases and J dropped 6; count of bases not matched to a gene: 2. The CDR3 nucleotides read TGTGCCAGCAGCCAACAGGGGGCCAATGAGCAGTTCTTC. The encoded protein is CASSQQGANEQFF.

This clone was picked up a small number of times. The chain couples TRBV5-1 to TRBJ2-7; 8 nucleotides align to TRBD1. Losses at the gene ends were 2 bases for V and 4 bases for J; bases not matched to a gene: 8. Germline V gives CDR1 SGHRS, CDR2 YFSETQ. This CDR3 comprises 15 residues. The CDR3 DNA is TGCGCCAGCAGCTTAAGGAACAGGGGGGATTACGAGCAGTACTTC. Its protein is CASSLRNRGDYEQYF.

This chain links TRBV10-1 with TRBJ2-1; a possible D gene is TRBD2 (5 bases). V lost 4 bases to trimming and J lost 5 bases, with 9 bases between them. The CDR3 totals 13 residues. Germline values: CDR1 WNHNN, CDR2 SYGVQD (reference sequence). CDR3 amino acids: CASSGSGNNEQFF. The CDR3 DNA reads as TGCGCCAGCAGTGGAAGCGGTAACAATGAGCAGTTCTTC.

The V and J genes are TRBV15 and TRBJ1-1, with 8 bases lining up with TRBD1. V was clipped by 5 bases and J by 11 bases; unmatched bases: 13. Germline CDR1 and CDR2: LNHNV and YYDKDF (reference sequence). This CDR3 region has 14 residues. Written as DNA, the CDR3 is TGTGCCACCAGCTCCTGGACAGGGCAAACTGGGGCTTTCTTT. Protein product: CATSSWTGQTGAFF.

This chain links TRBV7-8 with TRBJ2-7; TRBD1 might be the D (5 bases). Germline loops: CDR1 SGHVS, CDR2 FQNEAQ. The CDR3 sequence is 15 residues long. V was clipped by 1 base and J by 4 bases, with 14 bases between them. The CDR3, as DNA: TGTGCCAGCAGCTTAGTCCGCAACCAGGGTTACGAGCAGTACTTC. Protein product: CASSLVRNQGYEQYF.

The chain carries TRBV5-1 and TRBJ2-7; TRBD1 aligns across 10 bases. This CDR3 is built from 14 residues. The V segment lost 3 bases and the J segment 2 bases; nucleotides outside the gene matches: 2. Germline V gene sequence: CDR1 SGHRS, CDR2 YFSETQ. CDR3: CASSSDRGPYEQYF. As DNA, the CDR3 is TGCGCCAGCAGCTCAGACAGGGGGCCCTACGAGCAGTACTTC. Full variable domain (outside the CDR3, taken from reference TRBV5-1 and TRBJ2-7): KAGVTQTPRYLIKTRGQQVTLSCSPISGHRSVSWYQQTPGQGLQFLFEYFSETQRNKGNFPGRFSGRQFSNSRSEMNVSTLELGDSALYLCASSSDRGPYEQYFGPGTRLTVT.

This chain joins TRBV4-1 and TRBJ2-7, with TRBD2 identical over 11 bases. The CDR3 covers 16 residues. Germline loops: CDR1 MGHRA, CDR2 YSYEKL. The ends lost 1 base at V and 1 base at J; junction bases unmatched: 3. The CDR3 DNA follows: TGCGCCAGCAGCCAAGGACTAGCGGGAATTTCCTACGAGCAGTACTTC. Its protein product is CASSQGLAGISYEQYF.

This clone was picked up a small number of times. The chain combines TRBV27 with TRBJ2-5; D might be TRBD1 (7 bases). From germline, CDR1 is MNHEY and CDR2 SMNVEV (reference sequence). The CDR3 extends over 18 amino acids. Trimming shortened V by 6 bases and J by 1 base, and 24 bases separated the two germline ends. CDR3 sequence (DNA): TGTGCCAGCAGCCTAAAACCCTGGGCAGGGGGGAGCCAAGAGACCCAGTACTTC. Its protein product is CASSLKPWAGGSQETQYF.